The subject of this entry is one T cell receptor beta chain. This sample stems from a study of CD8 T cells in Susac syndrome. Trimming at V came to 4 bases and at J to 6 bases, leaving 10 bases not matched to a gene. Germline V gene sequence: CDR1 SEHNR, CDR2 FQNEAQ (reference sequence). CDR3 length: 15 residues. RNA totalling about 0.45 to 1 ug underwent reverse transcription with random hexamers. MiXCR was run by TCRdb on the immunoSEQ multiplex PCR reads, yielding one entry per CDR3 protein. The table lists about 110,000 distinct CDR3 sequences, less than 95% of them singletons. The sample comprised CD8+ T cells from PBMCs. This receptor was identified in a human donor with Susac syndrome. The chain has TRBV7-9 and TRBJ2-3, with TRBD2 matching 7 bases. Written as DNA, the CDR3 is TGTGCCAGCAGCTCTAGCGGTTCATCCGGGGATACGCAGTATTTT. It codes for CASSSSGSSGDTQYF.